This T cell receptor beta chain was captured by sequencing in a study of breast tumors, draining lymph nodes, adjacent tissues. Each CDR3 protein gets one entry after TCRdb re-called the multiplex PCR reads with MiXCR. The sample contains under 80,000 distinct CDR3 sequences, 43% of which appear only once. The germline V gene has CDR1 SGDLS and CDR2 YYNGEE. There are 14 residues in the CDR3. The study, taken as a whole, reports: Most tumor T cells seemingly derive from lymph node, then expand in tumor. Tumor and nontumor repertoires were significantly more similar in luminal-like than in basal-like breast cancer. Compared with lymph nodes, tumors were less diverse; compared with nontumor tissue, more.

Remarks on this clonotype: As yet, its antigen is unknown. A junction end diverges from the germline sequence, so it may reflect a read error.

The J gene is TRBJ2-2, the V gene TRBV9; D might be TRBD2 (6 bases). The sequence came from a female donor with breast cancer. Some clones in this sample may be carry-over from other donors' samples. Sequencing input: breast tumor tissue. CDR3 amino acids: CAGSGPANTGELFF. CDR3 nucleotides: TGTGCCGGCAGCGGGCCCGCGAACACCGGGGAGCTGTTTTTT.